Below, one TCR beta chain is given with its context. The antigen is not known. A quantity of about 0.5 to 1 ug RNA underwent reverse transcription using random hexamers. TCR beta CDR3 was amplified by immunoSEQ covering 54 Vbeta and 13 Jbeta. One entry per CDR3 protein, called by TCRdb with MiXCR from the immunoSEQ multiplex PCR reads. The repertoire holds some 180,000 distinct CDR3 sequences, with about 95% as singletons. V lost 5 bases, J lost 6 bases, and 10 bases lay in between. The CDR3 length is 12 residues. In germline, CDR1 is SGHRS, CDR2 YFSETQ. The source of the sample is a study of CD8 T cells in Susac syndrome. Healthy donors formed controls matched for age and sex. FACS enriched CD8+ TEMRA cells, while bulk CD8+ and CD4+ were negatively isolated. Study findings and constraints: The study's TCR sequencing and HLA analysis drew on a certain number of individuals. That number was acknowledged as relatively small.

Sequencing used CD4+ T cells from PBMCs. This sequence joins TRBV5-1 and TRBJ2-3; D might be TRBD1 (6 bases). This clonotype was obtained from a human donor in good health. The CDR3 sequence is CASRGANDTQYF. The CDR3 nucleotides are TGCGCCAGCAGGGGGGCTAATGATACGCAGTATTTT.